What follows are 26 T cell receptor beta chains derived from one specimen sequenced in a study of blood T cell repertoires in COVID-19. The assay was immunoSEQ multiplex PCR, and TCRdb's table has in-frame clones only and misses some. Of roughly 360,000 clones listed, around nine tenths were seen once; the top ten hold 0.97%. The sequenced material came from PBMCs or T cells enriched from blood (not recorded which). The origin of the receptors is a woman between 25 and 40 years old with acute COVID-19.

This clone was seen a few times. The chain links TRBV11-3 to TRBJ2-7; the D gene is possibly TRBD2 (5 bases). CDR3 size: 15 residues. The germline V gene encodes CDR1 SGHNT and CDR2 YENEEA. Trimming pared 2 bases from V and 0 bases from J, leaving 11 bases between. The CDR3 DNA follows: TGTGCCAGCAGCTTACACTCGGGAAGCTCCTACGAGCAGTACTTC. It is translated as CASSLHSGSSYEQYF.

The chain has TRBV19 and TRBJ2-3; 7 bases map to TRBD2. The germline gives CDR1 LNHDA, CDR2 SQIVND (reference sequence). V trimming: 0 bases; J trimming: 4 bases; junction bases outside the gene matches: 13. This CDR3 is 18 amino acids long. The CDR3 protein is CASSIDHLAAPGADTQYF. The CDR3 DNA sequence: TGTGCCAGTAGTATAGATCACCTAGCGGCCCCCGGGGCAGATACGCAGTATTTT.

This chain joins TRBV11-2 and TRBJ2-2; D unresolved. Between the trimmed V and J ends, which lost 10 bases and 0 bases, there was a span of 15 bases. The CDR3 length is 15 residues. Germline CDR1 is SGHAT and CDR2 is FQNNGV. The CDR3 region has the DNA TGTGCCACGGCGACGACCAGCGCGAACACCGGGGAGCTGTTTTTT. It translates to CATATTSANTGELFF.

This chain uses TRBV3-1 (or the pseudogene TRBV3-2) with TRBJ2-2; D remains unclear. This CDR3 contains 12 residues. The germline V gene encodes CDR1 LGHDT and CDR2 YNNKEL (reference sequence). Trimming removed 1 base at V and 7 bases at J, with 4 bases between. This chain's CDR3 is CASSQVNGELFF. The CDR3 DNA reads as TGTGCCAGCAGCCAAGTTAACGGGGAGCTGTTTTTT.

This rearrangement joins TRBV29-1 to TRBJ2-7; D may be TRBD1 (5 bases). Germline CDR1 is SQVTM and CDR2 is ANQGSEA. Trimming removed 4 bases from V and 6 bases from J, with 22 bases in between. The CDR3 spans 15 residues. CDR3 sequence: CSVVALLWGSVEQYF. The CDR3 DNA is TGCAGCGTTGTTGCCTTATTGTGGGGCTCGGTCGAGCAGTACTTC.

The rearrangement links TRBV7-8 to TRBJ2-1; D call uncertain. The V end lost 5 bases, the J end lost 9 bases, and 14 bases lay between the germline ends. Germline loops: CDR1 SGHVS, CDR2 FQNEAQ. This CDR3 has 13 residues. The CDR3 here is CASSNSGQTEQFF. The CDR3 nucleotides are TGTGCCAGCAGCAATAGTGGGCAGACTGAGCAGTTCTTC.

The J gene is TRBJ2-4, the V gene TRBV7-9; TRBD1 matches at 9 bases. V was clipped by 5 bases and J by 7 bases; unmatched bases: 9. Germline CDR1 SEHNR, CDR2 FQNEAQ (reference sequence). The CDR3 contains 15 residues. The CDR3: CASSTGQGIANIQYF. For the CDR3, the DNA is TGTGCCAGCAGCACGGGACAGGGAATTGCGAACATTCAGTACTTC.

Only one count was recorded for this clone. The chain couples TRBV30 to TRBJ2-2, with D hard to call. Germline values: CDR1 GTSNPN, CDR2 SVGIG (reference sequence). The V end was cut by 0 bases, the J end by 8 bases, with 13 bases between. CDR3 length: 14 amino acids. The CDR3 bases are TGTGCCTGGAGTGTACTCCCCCTCAATGGGGAGCTGTTTTTT. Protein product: CAWSVLPLNGELFF.

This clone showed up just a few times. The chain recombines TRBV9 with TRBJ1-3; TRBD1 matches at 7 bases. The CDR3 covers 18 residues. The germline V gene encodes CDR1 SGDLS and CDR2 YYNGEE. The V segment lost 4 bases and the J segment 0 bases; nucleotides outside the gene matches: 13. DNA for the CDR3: TGTGCCAGCAGCCCTGGGGACAGCCTACTCAGCTCTGGAAACACCATATATTTT. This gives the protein CASSPGDSLLSSGNTIYF.

The CDR3 reads CATSRDLAGVGEQFF. Here the CDR3 DNA reads TGTGCCACCAGCAGAGATCTAGCGGGGGTGGGTGAGCAGTTCTTC. V is TRBV15 and J is TRBJ2-1, with 10 bases identical to TRBD2. The CDR3 contains 15 residues. Germline values: CDR1 LNHNV, CDR2 YYDKDF (reference sequence). J lost 9 bases, V lost 0 bases, and 5 bases had no gene match.

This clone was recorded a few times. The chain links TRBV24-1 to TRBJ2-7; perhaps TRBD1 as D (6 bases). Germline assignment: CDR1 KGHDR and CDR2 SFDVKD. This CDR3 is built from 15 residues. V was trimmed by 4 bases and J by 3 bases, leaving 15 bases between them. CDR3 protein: CATSENRDTHYEQYF. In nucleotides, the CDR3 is TGTGCCACCAGTGAGAACCGGGACACCCACTACGAGCAGTACTTC.

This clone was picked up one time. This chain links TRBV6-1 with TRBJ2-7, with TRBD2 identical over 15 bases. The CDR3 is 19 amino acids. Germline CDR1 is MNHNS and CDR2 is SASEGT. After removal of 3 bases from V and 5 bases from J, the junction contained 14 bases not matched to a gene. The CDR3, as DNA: TGTGCCAGCAGTGATAGTGGAGGGACTAGCGGGGGGCTGGTCCACGAGCAGTACTTC. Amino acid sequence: CASSDSGGTSGGLVHEQYF.

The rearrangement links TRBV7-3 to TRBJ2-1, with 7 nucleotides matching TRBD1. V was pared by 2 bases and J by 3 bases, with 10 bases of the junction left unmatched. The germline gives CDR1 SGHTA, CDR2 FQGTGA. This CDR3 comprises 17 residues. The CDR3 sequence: CASSLGGEGAYYNEQFF. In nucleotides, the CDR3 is TGTGCCAGCAGCTTAGGGGGAGAGGGGGCTTACTACAATGAGCAGTTCTTC.

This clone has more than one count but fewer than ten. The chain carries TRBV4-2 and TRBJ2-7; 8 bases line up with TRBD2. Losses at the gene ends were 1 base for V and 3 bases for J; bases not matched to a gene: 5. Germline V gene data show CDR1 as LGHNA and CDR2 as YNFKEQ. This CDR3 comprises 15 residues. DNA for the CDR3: TGTGCCAGCAGCCAAGTAACCAGCGGGGGCTACGAGCAGTACTTC. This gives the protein CASSQVTSGGYEQYF.

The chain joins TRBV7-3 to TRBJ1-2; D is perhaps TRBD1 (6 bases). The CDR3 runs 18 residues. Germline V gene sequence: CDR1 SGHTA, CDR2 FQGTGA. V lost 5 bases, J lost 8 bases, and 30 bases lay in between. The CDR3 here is CASSPNLFRQAKIRGYTF. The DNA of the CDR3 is TGTGCCAGCAGCCCAAACCTTTTCCGACAGGCAAAAATAAGGGGCTACACCTTC.

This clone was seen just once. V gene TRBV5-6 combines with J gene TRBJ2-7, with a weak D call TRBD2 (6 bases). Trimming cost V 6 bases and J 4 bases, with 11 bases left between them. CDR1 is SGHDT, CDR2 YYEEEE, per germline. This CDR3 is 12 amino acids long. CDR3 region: CASTRDFYEQYF. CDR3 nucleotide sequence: TGTGCCAGCACCCGGGACTTTTACGAGCAGTACTTC.

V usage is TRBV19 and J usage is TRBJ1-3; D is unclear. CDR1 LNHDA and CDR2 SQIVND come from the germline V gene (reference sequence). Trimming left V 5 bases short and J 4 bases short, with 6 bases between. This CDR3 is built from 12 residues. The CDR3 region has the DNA TGTGCCAGTAGTTCCCAGGGAAACACCATATATTTT. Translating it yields CASSSQGNTIYF.

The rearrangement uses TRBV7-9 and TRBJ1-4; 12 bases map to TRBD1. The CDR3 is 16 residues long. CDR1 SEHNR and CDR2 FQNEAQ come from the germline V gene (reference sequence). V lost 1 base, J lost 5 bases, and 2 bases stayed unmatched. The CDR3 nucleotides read TGTGCCAGCAGCTTAGGGGACAGGGGGCGAAATGAAAAACTGTTTTTT. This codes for CASSLGDRGRNEKLFF.

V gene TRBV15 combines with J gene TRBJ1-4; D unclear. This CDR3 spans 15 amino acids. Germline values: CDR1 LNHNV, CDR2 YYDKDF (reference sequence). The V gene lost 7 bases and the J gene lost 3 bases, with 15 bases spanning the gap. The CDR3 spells CATTPQRVANEKLFF. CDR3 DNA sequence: TGTGCCACCACCCCCCAGAGGGTAGCTAATGAAAAACTGTTTTTT.

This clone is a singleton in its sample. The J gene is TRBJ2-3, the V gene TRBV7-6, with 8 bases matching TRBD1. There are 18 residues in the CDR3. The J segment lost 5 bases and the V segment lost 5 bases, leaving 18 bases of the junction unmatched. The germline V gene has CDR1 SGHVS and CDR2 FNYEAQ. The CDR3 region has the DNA TGTGCCAGCAGCCCAAGGACAGGGCGGGGAAATGGTGGAGATACGCAGTATTTT. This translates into CASSPRTGRGNGGDTQYF.

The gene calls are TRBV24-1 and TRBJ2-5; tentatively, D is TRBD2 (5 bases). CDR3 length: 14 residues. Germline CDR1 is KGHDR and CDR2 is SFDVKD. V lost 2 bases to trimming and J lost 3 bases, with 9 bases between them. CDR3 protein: CATSDSGYEETQYF. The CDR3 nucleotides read TGTGCCACCAGTGATTCGGGGTACGAAGAGACCCAGTACTTC.

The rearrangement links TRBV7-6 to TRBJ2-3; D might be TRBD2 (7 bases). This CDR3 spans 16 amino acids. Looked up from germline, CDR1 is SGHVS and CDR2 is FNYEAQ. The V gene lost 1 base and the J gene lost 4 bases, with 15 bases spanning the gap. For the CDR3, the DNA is TGTGCCAGCAGCTTAGTAGGGGGGGCCCCATCAGATACGCAGTATTTT. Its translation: CASSLVGGAPSDTQYF.

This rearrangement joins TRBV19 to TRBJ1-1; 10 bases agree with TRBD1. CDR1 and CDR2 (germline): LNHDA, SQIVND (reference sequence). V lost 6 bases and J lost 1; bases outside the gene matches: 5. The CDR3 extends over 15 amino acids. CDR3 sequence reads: CASSRQGARNTEAFF. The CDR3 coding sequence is TGTGCCAGTAGCAGACAGGGGGCAAGGAACACTGAAGCTTTCTTT.

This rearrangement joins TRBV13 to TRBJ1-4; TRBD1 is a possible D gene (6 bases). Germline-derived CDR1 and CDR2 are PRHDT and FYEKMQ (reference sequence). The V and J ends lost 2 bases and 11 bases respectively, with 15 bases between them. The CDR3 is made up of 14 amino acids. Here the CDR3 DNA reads TGTGCCAGCAGCTTAAAGGACAGCAACCCCAAACTGTTTTTT. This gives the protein CASSLKDSNPKLFF.

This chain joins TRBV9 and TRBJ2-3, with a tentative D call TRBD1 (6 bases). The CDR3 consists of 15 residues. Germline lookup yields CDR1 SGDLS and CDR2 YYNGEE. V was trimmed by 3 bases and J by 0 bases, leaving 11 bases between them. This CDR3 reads CASSGGQTSTDTQYF. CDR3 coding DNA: TGTGCCAGCAGCGGCGGACAGACTAGCACAGATACGCAGTATTTT.

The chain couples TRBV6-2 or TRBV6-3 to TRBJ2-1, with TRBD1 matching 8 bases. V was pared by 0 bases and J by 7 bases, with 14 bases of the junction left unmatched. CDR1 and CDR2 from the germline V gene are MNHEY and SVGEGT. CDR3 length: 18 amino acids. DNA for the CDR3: TGTGCCAGCAGTTACTCCGGAGGTCGCAGGGGGCAGGAGAATGAGCAGTTCTTC. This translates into CASSYSGGRRGQENEQFF.